This T cell receptor beta chain derives from a study of radiotherapy plus CTLA-4 blockade in lung cancer. Study as a whole: Among all patients, about 19% showed objective responses, while about 34% had disease control.

To note about this clone: Its antigen is as yet unknown.

TCRdb's table, derived via immunoSEQ multiplex PCR, lists solely in-frame clones and lacks some. The table shows about 53,000 clones, with approximately 84% occurring only once. The CDR3 sequence is 17 residues long. The trim removed 6 bases at V and 6 bases at J, leaving 13 bases unmatched. Germline V lookup: CDR1 LNHDA, CDR2 SQIVND (reference sequence). Study outcomes and limitations: The authors reported that early blood T cell clone dynamics, with interferon-beta, best predicted response. In blood, tumor-derived TCR clones expanded after radiotherapy plus ipilimumab.

This TCR derives from a human donor with non-small cell lung cancer whose response to radiotherapy plus ipilimumab could not be evaluated. The source material was peripheral blood, sampled from a patient treated with radiotherapy plus ipilimumab. The chain joins TRBV19 to TRBJ2-3, with 12 nucleotides matching TRBD2. The DNA for the CDR3 is TGTGCCAGTAGCCCAAGCTCACCTCTAGCGGGAGGGGATACGCAGTATTTT. Translated, it gives CASSPSSPLAGGDTQYF.